These 6 T cell receptor beta chains share one sample of origin, sequenced in a study of T-cell reconstitution after alpha-beta-depleted transplantation in children. Unique molecular identifiers were incorporated when the TCRbeta library was constructed. One entry per CDR3 protein results from TCRdb running MiXCR on the PCR reads. The sample holds approximately 800,000 distinct CDR3 sequences; approximately 15% are singletons and the top ten take approximately 4.5%. The sample consisted of PBMCs, mostly from graft donor cells, taken 360 days after TCRalphabeta/CD19-depleted stem cell transplant. Every receptor here comes from a male patient between 5 and 17 years old who had a stem cell transplant for acute lymphoblastic leukemia, so the T cells may come from the graft donor.

This clonotype appeared a few times. This rearrangement joins TRBV12-5 to TRBJ2-7; D not resolved. The CDR3 extends over 11 amino acids. Germline CDR1 and CDR2: LGHNT and FRNRAP. V lost 0 bases, J lost 5 bases, and 2 bases lay in between. CDR3 nucleotide sequence: TGTGCTAGTGGTTTGGTAAACGAGCAGTACTTC. Protein product: CASGLVNEQYF.

The table lists this clonotype with a few counts. J is TRBJ2-6 and V is TRBV27, with 13 bases aligning to TRBD2. V was pared by 4 bases and J by 4 bases, with 4 bases of the junction left unmatched. The germline V gene encodes CDR1 MNHEY and CDR2 SMNVEV (reference sequence). The CDR3 contains 17 residues. CDR3 sequence: CASSSLAGGFGANVLTF. The CDR3 DNA reads TGTGCCAGCAGTTCACTAGCGGGAGGGTTCGGGGCCAACGTCCTGACTTTC.

V is TRBV4-2 and J is TRBJ2-7, with 11 bases matching TRBD2. Germline CDR1 reads LGHNA; CDR2 reads YNFKEQ. The junction had 5 bases not matched to a gene; V was cut back by 2 bases and J by 2 bases. The CDR3 is 16 residues long. CDR3 sequence reads: CASSQKGGLAAYEQYF. The CDR3, as DNA: TGTGCCAGCAGCCAAAAGGGGGGACTAGCGGCCTACGAGCAGTACTTC.

This clonotype occurred a few times. This sequence joins TRBV5-1 and TRBJ2-5; 7 bases align to TRBD1. J lost 2 bases, V lost 8 bases, and 9 bases had no gene match. The V gene's germline CDR1 is SGHRS and CDR2 YFSETQ. There are 14 residues in the CDR3. The CDR3 here is CASKAGQVQETQYF. In DNA, the CDR3 is TGCGCCAGTAAGGCCGGACAGGTACAAGAGACCCAGTACTTC.

The sample holds a few counts of this clonotype. This chain connects TRBV25-1 to TRBJ2-1, with a possible D match to TRBD2 (7 bases). V was shortened by 4 bases and J by 0 bases, with 13 bases between the two germline ends. Germline-derived CDR1 and CDR2 are MGHDK and SYGVNS. The CDR3 sequence is 16 residues long. CDR3 sequence (DNA): TGTGCCAGCAGTGGCGAGGGGGGGGGCTCCTACAATGAGCAGTTCTTC. Protein: CASSGEGGGSYNEQFF.

This clonotype was observed a handful of times. The CDR3 spells CASSQVLREGETQYF. In nucleotides, the CDR3 is TGCGCCAGCAGCCAAGTTCTGCGGGAGGGAGAGACCCAGTACTTC. The chain recombines TRBV4-1 with TRBJ2-5, with TRBD2 matching over 9 bases. Germline lookup yields CDR1 MGHRA and CDR2 YSYEKL. The CDR3 consists of 15 residues. J lost 4 bases, V lost 1 base, and 4 bases had no gene match.